A selection of T cell receptor beta chains follows, all from one sample in a study of T cell responses to AZD1222 COVID-19 vaccine. Method: immunoSEQ multiplex PCR; TCRdb's copy keeps in-frame clones and lacks some. The sample lists 140,000 to 150,000 clones; 92% were seen once. The sequencing here drew on peripheral blood, taken 28 days after the second AZD1222 dose. These receptors were collected from an adult who received the AZD1222 COVID-19 vaccine. Both conserved end residues are part of each CDR3. A D gene is named only where the DNA matches it firmly. Not every row has a clone size; where given, it reads once, few, many or a size class.

d_call j_call clone_size v_call cdr3_nt cdr3_aa
NA TRBJ1-6 NA TRBV9 TGTGCCAGCACCTCAGGTTTTAATTCACCCCTCCACTTT CASTSGFNSPLHF
TRBD1 TRBJ1-5 NA TRBV19 TGTGCCACCAAGGACAGGAACCATCAGCCCCAGCATTTT CATKDRNHQPQHF
NA TRBJ1-5 NA TRBV2 TGTGCCAGCACGACAGATAGCAATCAGCCCCAGCATTTT CASTTDSNQPQHF
NA TRBJ1-3 NA TRBV14 TGTGCCAGCATTCGAGGACGGCACAGGGAAATCTCTGGAAACACCATATATTTT CASIRGRHREISGNTIYF
NA TRBJ1-3 NA TRBV7-2 TGTGCCAGCAGCTTAGTTTCATCACGCTCTGGAAACACCATATATTTT CASSLVSSRSGNTIYF
NA TRBJ1-2 NA TRBV6-2/TRBV6-3 TGTGCCAGCAGCCAACCCGGGGTCTTCTATGGCTACACCTTC CASSQPGVFYGYTF
NA TRBJ2-5 once TRBV5-6 TGTGCCAGCAGCCGATGGGGACGGGAAGAGACCCAGTACTTC CASSRWGREETQYF
NA TRBJ2-1 NA TRBV6-5 TGTGCCAGCAGTAACCAAGGTTACAATGAGCAGTTCTTC CASSNQGYNEQFF
NA TRBJ2-5 NA TRBV2 TGTGCCAGCGGCCCGACACAGGGCCTCGGGGAGACCCAGTACTTC CASGPTQGLGETQYF
NA TRBJ2-3 NA TRBV4-3 TGCGCCAGCAGCCAAGACGAACCGCCGCACCCAATCACAGATACGCAGTATTTT CASSQDEPPHPITDTQYF
TRBD1 TRBJ1-1 NA TRBV11-3 TGTGCCAGCAGCCAGGGGGTTGGGGTGAACACTGAAGCTTTCTTT CASSQGVGVNTEAFF
NA TRBJ1-4 NA TRBV12-3/TRBV12-4 TGTGCCAGCAGTTTGTCGGTCGAAAAACTGTTTTTT CASSLSVEKLFF
NA TRBJ2-1 once TRBV12-3/TRBV12-4 TGTGCCAGCACCCCAGGGCAAGGAACTGAGCAGTTCTTC CASTPGQGTEQFF
NA TRBJ2-4 NA TRBV15 TGTGCCACCAGCAGAGCGTTGTTCGTGTTGGGCAACATTCAGTACTTC CATSRALFVLGNIQYF
NA TRBJ1-6 NA TRBV6-5 TGTGCCAGCAGCCCATTAAATAATTCACCCCTCCACTTT CASSPLNNSPLHF
NA TRBJ1-2 NA TRBV6-5 TGTGCCAGCAGCCGCCGAAGTTTCTATGGCTACACCTTC CASSRRSFYGYTF
TRBD2 TRBJ2-1 NA TRBV9 TGTGCCAGCAGCCCAGGGACTAGCGCTTACAATGAGCAGTTCTTC CASSPGTSAYNEQFF
NA TRBJ2-2 NA TRBV14 TGTGCCAGCAGCCAAGTCAGGGTGAACACCGGGGAGCTGTTTTTT CASSQVRVNTGELFF
NA TRBJ2-3 NA TRBV6-1 TGTGCCAGCAGTGAAGGCATTGTGGGTCCCGATACGCAGTATTTT CASSEGIVGPDTQYF
NA TRBJ1-5 NA TRBV3-1/TRBV3-2 TGTGCCAGCAGCCAAGTGGGGGAGGGAAAGCCCCAGCATTTT CASSQVGEGKPQHF
TRBD1 TRBJ2-3 NA TRBV11-2 TGTGCCAGCAGCTTCCCCTCGACAGGGAGAACAGATACGCAGTATTTT CASSFPSTGRTDTQYF
NA TRBJ1-5 NA TRBV6-2/TRBV6-3 TGTGCCAGCAGTAGCCTGGGCAATCAGCCCCAGCATTTT CASSSLGNQPQHF
NA TRBJ1-3 NA TRBV14 TGTGCCAGCAGCACGCCTGGAAACACCATATATTTT CASSTPGNTIYF
NA TRBJ1-6 NA TRBV6-2/TRBV6-3 TGTGCCAGCAGTCACAGAGGAAGGACCGACGATTATTCACCCCTCCACTTT CASSHRGRTDDYSPLHF
NA TRBJ2-5 NA TRBV2 TGTGCCAGCAGTGAAGTGGGGGGTCGAGAGACCCAGTACTTC CASSEVGGRETQYF
NA TRBJ2-7 NA TRBV4-1 TGCGCCAGCAGCCTCTACCCCACAGCGGGCAGCTCCTACGAGCAGTACTTC CASSLYPTAGSSYEQYF
NA TRBJ2-1 NA TRBV13 TGTGCCAGCAGCTTAGTGGACGGACGGGACAATGAGCAGTTCTTC CASSLVDGRDNEQFF
TRBD1 TRBJ1-6 NA TRBV6-5 TGTGCCAGCAGAACCGGGACAGATAATTCACCCCTCCACTTT CASRTGTDNSPLHF
NA TRBJ2-7 NA TRBV28 TGTGCCAGCAGTACTCCGGGACGAGACTACGAGCAGTACTTC CASSTPGRDYEQYF
NA TRBJ2-5 NA TRBV11-3 TGTGCCAGCAGCGCAGGCCAAGAGACCCAGTACTTC CASSAGQETQYF
NA TRBJ1-1 NA TRBV7-9 TGTGCCAGCAGCTCGCAGGGGATCTACACTGAAGCTTTCTTT CASSSQGIYTEAFF
NA TRBJ1-1 NA TRBV6-5 TGTGCCAGCAGTTCCTATGGGGAAAGTAATACTGAAGCTTTCTTT CASSSYGESNTEAFF
NA TRBJ1-1 NA TRBV10-3 TGTGCCATCAGTGAGGGCAGCTTTTTGAACACTGAAGCTTTCTTT CAISEGSFLNTEAFF
NA TRBJ1-1 NA TRBV5-4 TGTGCCAGCAGCTTGGGCAGCACGAACACTGAAGCTTTCTTT CASSLGSTNTEAFF
NA TRBJ1-1 NA TRBV7-2 TGTGCCAGCAGCTTAGAAGGAGACACTGAAGCTTTCTTT CASSLEGDTEAFF
NA TRBJ2-1 NA TRBV20-1 TGCAGTGCTAGTAAGAAGTCAGGGCGTGAGCAGTTCTTC CSASKKSGREQFF
TRBD1 TRBJ1-2 NA TRBV6-2/TRBV6-3 TGTGCCAGCAGTTCTACAGGGGGCATCGGCTACACCTTC CASSSTGGIGYTF
NA TRBJ1-1 once TRBV5-8 TGTGCCAGCAGCTTGAGGTGGGTTGTGAACACTGAAGCTTTCTTT CASSLRWVVNTEAFF
TRBD2 TRBJ2-3 NA TRBV5-4 TGTGCCAGCAGCTTGCTTACACTAGCGGACACAGATACGCAGTATTTT CASSLLTLADTDTQYF
TRBD1 TRBJ2-1 once TRBV7-2 TGTGCCAGCAGCATACCCAGGACAGGGCAGTCGCATGAGCAGTTCTTC CASSIPRTGQSHEQFF
NA TRBJ2-7 NA TRBV19 TGTGCCAGTAGTATCCCAGGCCCAGCCTACGAGCAGTACTTC CASSIPGPAYEQYF
TRBD2 TRBJ2-5 NA TRBV7-8 TGTGCCAGCACCCTAAGGCGTCTAGCGGGGTGGGAGACCCAGTACTTC CASTLRRLAGWETQYF
TRBD2 TRBJ2-7 NA TRBV15 TGTGCCACCAGCAGAGATTTGGGAGGGCCAAAAGGCTACGAGCAGTACTTC CATSRDLGGPKGYEQYF
NA TRBJ1-4 NA TRBV28 TGTGCCAGTGAAGGAATACAAAGGGGAAAACTGTTTTTT CASEGIQRGKLFF
NA TRBJ1-3 NA TRBV3-1/TRBV3-2 TGTGCCAGCAGCCACGGGACAAGGGGTGGAAACACCATATATTTT CASSHGTRGGNTIYF
TRBD1 TRBJ2-2 NA TRBV7-3 TGTGCCAGCAGCCCAGGGGGCGCGGGGACCGGGGAGCTGTTTTTT CASSPGGAGTGELFF
NA TRBJ1-2 few TRBV5-1 TGCGCCAGCAGCAGGACAGATCATCCTAACTATGGCTACACCTTC CASSRTDHPNYGYTF
TRBD1 TRBJ2-1 NA TRBV5-1 TGCGCCAGCAGCTCCGGACAGGCCTCTTACAATGAGCAGTTCTTC CASSSGQASYNEQFF
NA TRBJ1-4 NA TRBV18 TGTGCCAGCTCACCGGGCCCCAGCGGGGCAGAGGAAAAACTGTTTTTT CASSPGPSGAEEKLFF
TRBD1 TRBJ1-2 NA TRBV7-8 TGTGCCAGCGCGCGGAGGGACAGGGGGTCATCTAACTATGGCTACACCTTC CASARRDRGSSNYGYTF
NA TRBJ1-6 once TRBV6-5 TGTGCCAGCAGTTACTCGTGGACAAGTAATTCACCCCTCCACTTT CASSYSWTSNSPLHF
NA TRBJ1-1 NA TRBV29-1 TGCAGCGTTCTGATAAGACTTGAAGCTTTCTTT CSVLIRLEAFF
TRBD1 TRBJ2-6 once TRBV5-1 TGCGCCAGCACCTCGGGACAGTTCTCTGGGGCCAACGTCCTGACTTTC CASTSGQFSGANVLTF
NA TRBJ1-1 NA TRBV5-1 TGCGCCAGCAGCCCCGCTTGGGACAAGGAATCTTTCTTT CASSPAWDKESFF
TRBD1 TRBJ2-5 once TRBV24-1 TGTGCCACCAGTGATGCCGGGGACAGCCAAGAGACCCAGTACTTC CATSDAGDSQETQYF
NA TRBJ1-2 NA TRBV28 TGTGCCAGCAGTTTCTGGACAAACAACTATGGCTACACCTTC CASSFWTNNYGYTF
NA TRBJ2-1 NA TRBV18 TGTGCCAGCTCGGGGGTAACCTACAATGAGCAGTTCTTC CASSGVTYNEQFF